This TCR beta chain derives from a study of blood T cells in healthy people across ages. Whole-study findings and limits: More naive CD4+ cells and higher diversity were found in long-lived than in aged donors.

With a J-beta primer mix and a sample-barcoded 5' primer, a second PCR ran about 6 to 11 cycles. Via MiXCR, TCRdb re-called the 5' RACE reads, giving one row per CDR3 protein. Counted here are 1.5 million to 2 million distinct CDR3 sequences, roughly 27% occurring once; the ten biggest clones make up 7% to 9%. Donor samples were obtained from healthy Caucasian individuals from Russia, aged 6 to 90. Total RNA was isolated from each sample in quantities of at least 5.5 micrograms. As regards this clonotype: Its antigen remains unknown.

The CDR3 has 15 amino acids. Per germline, CDR1 SGHTA and CDR2 FQGNSA. With 5 bases clipped from V and 7 bases from J, the junction kept 9 bases outside the gene matches. The source material was blood. The source of this sequence is a woman aged 25-40 years in good health. The genes are TRBV7-2 and TRBJ2-1; TRBD2 matches at 9 bases. The CDR3 region has the DNA TGTGCCAGCAGCCGTAGCGGGAGTATCTGGAATGAGCAGTTCTTC. It is translated as CASSRSGSIWNEQFF.